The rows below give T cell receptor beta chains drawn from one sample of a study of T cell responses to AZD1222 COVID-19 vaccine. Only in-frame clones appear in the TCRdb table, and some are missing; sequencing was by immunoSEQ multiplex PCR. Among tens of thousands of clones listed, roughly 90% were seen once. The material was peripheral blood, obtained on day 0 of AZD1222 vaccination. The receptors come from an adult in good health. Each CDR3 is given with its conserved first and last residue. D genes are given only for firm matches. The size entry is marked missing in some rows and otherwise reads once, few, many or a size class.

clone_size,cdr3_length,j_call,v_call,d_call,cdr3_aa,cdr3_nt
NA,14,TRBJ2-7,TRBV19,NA,CASSPLTASYEQYF,TGTGCCAGTAGCCCACTAACGGCCTCCTACGAGCAGTACTTC
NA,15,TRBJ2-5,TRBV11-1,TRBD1,CASSPTGQFQETQYF,TGTGCCAGCAGCCCCACGGGACAGTTCCAAGAGACCCAGTACTTC
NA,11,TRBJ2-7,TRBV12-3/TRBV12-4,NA,CASSSPYEQYF,TGTGCCAGCAGCTCCCCCTACGAGCAGTACTTC
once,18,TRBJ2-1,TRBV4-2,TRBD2,CASSQDLRTSGKSREQFF,TGTGCCAGCAGCCAAGATCTACGGACTAGCGGGAAGAGCCGGGAGCAGTTCTTC
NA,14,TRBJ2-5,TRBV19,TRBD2,CASSIFPSGGAQYF,TGTGCCAGTAGTATCTTTCCTAGCGGGGGGGCGCAGTACTTC
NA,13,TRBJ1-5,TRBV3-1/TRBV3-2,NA,CASSQELAQPQHF,TGTGCCAGCAGCCAAGAGTTAGCTCAGCCCCAGCATTTT
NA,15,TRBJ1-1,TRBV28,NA,CASSSGGAGSTEAFF,TGTGCCAGCTCTTCCGGGGGAGCGGGATCGACTGAAGCTTTCTTT
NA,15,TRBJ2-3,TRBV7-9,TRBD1,CASSSTGGLTDTQYF,TGTGCCAGCAGCTCGACAGGGGGCCTCACAGATACGCAGTATTTT
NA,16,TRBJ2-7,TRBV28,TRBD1,CASSSPGTGVVHEQYF,TGTGCCAGCAGTTCCCCCGGGACAGGGGTAGTCCACGAGCAGTACTTC
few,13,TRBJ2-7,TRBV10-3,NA,CAISASDEYEQYF,TGTGCCATCAGTGCTTCGGACGAGTACGAGCAGTACTTC
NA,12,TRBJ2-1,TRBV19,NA,CASNSGFGEQFF,TGTGCCAGTAACTCAGGGTTTGGGGAACAGTTCTTC
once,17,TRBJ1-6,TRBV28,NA,CASSTIGAISYNSPLHF,TGTGCCAGCAGCACCATCGGGGCTATCTCCTATAATTCACCCCTCCACTTT
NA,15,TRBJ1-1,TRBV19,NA,CASSIGDRVSTEAFF,TGTGCCAGTAGTATCGGAGACAGAGTTTCCACTGAAGCTTTCTTT
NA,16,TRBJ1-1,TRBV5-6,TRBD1,CASSRRQGVSNTEAFF,TGTGCCAGCAGCCGAAGACAGGGCGTTTCGAACACTGAAGCTTTCTTT
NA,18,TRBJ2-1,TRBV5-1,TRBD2,CASSPGLAGYFSYNEQFF,TGCGCCAGCAGCCCGGGACTAGCGGGGTACTTCTCCTACAATGAGCAGTTCTTC
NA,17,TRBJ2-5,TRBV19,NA,CASSIFLTSPYQETQYF,TGTGCCAGTAGTATTTTCCTAACGAGCCCCTACCAAGAGACCCAGTACTTC
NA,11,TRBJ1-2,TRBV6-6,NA,CASSYDYGYTF,TGTGCCAGCAGTTACGACTATGGCTACACCTTC
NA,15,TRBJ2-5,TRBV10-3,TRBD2,CAISSGTSGGWAQYF,TGTGCCATCAGTTCTGGGACTAGCGGGGGGTGGGCCCAGTACTTC
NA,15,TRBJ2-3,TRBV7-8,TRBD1,CASSGTGQFTDTQYF,TGTGCCAGCAGCGGCACGGGACAGTTCACAGATACGCAGTATTTT
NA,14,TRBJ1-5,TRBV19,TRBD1,CASSAGTGGQPQHF,TGTGCCAGTAGTGCGGGGACAGGTGGTCAGCCCCAGCATTTT
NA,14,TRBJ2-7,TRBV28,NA,CASSLEDRSYEQYF,TGTGCCAGCAGTTTAGAAGACAGATCCTACGAGCAGTACTTC
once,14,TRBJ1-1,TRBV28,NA,CATRPRGDGTEAFF,TGTGCCACCCGCCCGAGGGGGGACGGAACTGAAGCTTTCTTT
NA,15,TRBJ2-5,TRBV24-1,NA,CATSDLGGGEGTQYF,TGTGCCACCAGTGATTTGGGAGGGGGCGAAGGGACCCAGTACTTC
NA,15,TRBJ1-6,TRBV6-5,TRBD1,CASSRKGDRGSPLHF,TGTGCCAGCAGTCGCAAGGGGGACAGAGGTTCACCCCTCCACTTT
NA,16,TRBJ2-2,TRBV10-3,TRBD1,CAISDYGTANTGELFF,TGTGCCATCAGTGATTACGGGACAGCCAACACCGGGGAGCTGTTTTTT
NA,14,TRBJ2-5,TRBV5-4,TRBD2,CASSLAGGQETQYF,TGTGCCAGCAGCTTGGCGGGGGGGCAAGAGACCCAGTACTTC
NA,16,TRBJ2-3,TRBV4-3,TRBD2,CASSRTGTSGTDTQYF,TGCGCCAGCAGCCGAACCGGGACTAGCGGGACAGATACGCAGTATTTT
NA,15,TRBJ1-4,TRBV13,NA,CASSPRAVGDEKLFF,TGTGCCAGCAGCCCTAGGGCAGTCGGGGATGAAAAACTGTTTTTT
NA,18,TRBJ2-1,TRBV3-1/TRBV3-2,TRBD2,CASSPPYGLAGGWNEQFF,TGTGCCAGCAGCCCGCCCTACGGACTAGCGGGGGGGTGGAATGAGCAGTTCTTC
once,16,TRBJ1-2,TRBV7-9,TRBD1,CASSLLRQGFLEGYTF,TGTGCCAGCAGCTTATTACGACAGGGCTTCTTAGAAGGCTACACCTTC
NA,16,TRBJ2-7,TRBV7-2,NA,CASSLWANSVAYEQYF,TGTGCCAGCAGCTTATGGGCGAATAGCGTGGCCTACGAGCAGTACTTC
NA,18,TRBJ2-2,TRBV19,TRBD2,CASSIIALAGGNTGELFF,TGTGCCAGTAGTATAATCGCGCTAGCGGGGGGAAACACCGGGGAGCTGTTTTTT
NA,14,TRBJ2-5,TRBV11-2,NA,CASSLDILQETQYF,TGTGCCAGCAGCTTAGACATCCTCCAAGAGACCCAGTACTTC
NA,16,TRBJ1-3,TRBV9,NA,CASSVGGLASGNTIYF,TGTGCCAGCAGCGTAGGGGGTCTCGCCTCTGGAAACACCATATATTTT
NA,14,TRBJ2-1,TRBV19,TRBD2,CASRSGLEYNEQFF,TGTGCCAGTAGGTCGGGACTAGAGTACAATGAGCAGTTCTTC
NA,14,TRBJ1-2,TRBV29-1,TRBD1,CSVEQGAPNYGYTF,TGCAGCGTTGAACAGGGGGCTCCAAACTATGGCTACACCTTC
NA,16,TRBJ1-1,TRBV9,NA,CASSDSTLGTNTEAFF,TGTGCCAGCAGCGATTCCACCCTCGGGACGAACACTGAAGCTTTCTTT
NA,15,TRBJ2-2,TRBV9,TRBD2,CASSRSGDNTGELFF,TGTGCCAGCAGCCGCAGCGGGGACAACACCGGGGAGCTGTTTTTT
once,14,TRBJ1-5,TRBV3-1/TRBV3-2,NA,CASSHGKVNQPQHF,TGTGCCAGCAGCCACGGGAAGGTGAATCAGCCCCAGCATTTT
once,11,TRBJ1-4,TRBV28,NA,CASRGVEKLFF,TGTGCCAGCCGTGGCGTCGAAAAACTGTTTTTT
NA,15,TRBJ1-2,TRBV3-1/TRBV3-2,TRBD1,CASSHDRVTSYGYTF,TGTGCCAGCAGCCATGACAGGGTAACTTCCTATGGCTACACCTTC
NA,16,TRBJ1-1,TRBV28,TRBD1,CASSLRATGGGTEAFF,TGTGCCAGCAGTCTTAGAGCCACAGGGGGCGGAACTGAAGCTTTCTTT
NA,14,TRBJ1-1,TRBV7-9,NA,CASSLGRDYTEAFF,TGTGCCAGCAGCTTAGGCAGGGATTATACTGAAGCTTTCTTT
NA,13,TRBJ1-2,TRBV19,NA,CASRPGINYGYTF,TGTGCCAGTCGCCCCGGGATTAACTATGGCTACACCTTC
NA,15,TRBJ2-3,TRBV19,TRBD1,CASSSGQTLTDTQYF,TGTGCCAGTAGCTCGGGACAGACCCTCACAGATACGCAGTATTTT
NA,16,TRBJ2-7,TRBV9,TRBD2,CASSEGSAGGLYEQYF,TGTGCCAGCAGCGAGGGGTCAGCGGGGGGGCTCTACGAGCAGTACTTC
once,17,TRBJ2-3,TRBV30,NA,CAWSGDRGALIGDTQYF,TGTGCCTGGAGTGGGGACCGGGGGGCCTTGATAGGGGATACGCAGTATTTT
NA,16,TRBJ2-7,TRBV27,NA,CASSGWAGPRVHEQYF,TGTGCCAGCAGTGGCTGGGCCGGGCCGCGCGTCCACGAGCAGTACTTC
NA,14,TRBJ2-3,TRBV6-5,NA,CASSYREVTDTQYF,TGTGCCAGCAGTTACAGGGAGGTTACGGATACGCAGTATTTT
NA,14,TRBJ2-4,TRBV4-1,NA,CASSQVPGAGIQYF,TGCGCCAGCAGCCAAGTGCCAGGGGCCGGCATTCAGTACTTC
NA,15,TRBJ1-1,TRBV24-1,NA,CATSDSGALNTEAFF,TGTGCCACCAGTGATTCAGGGGCTCTGAACACTGAAGCTTTCTTT
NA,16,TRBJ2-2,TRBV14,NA,CASSQGLGKNTGELFF,TGTGCCAGCAGCCAAGGACTAGGAAAAAACACCGGGGAGCTGTTTTTT
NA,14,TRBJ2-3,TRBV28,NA,CASGSGISTDTQYF,TGTGCCAGTGGGTCCGGGATTTCAACAGATACGCAGTATTTT
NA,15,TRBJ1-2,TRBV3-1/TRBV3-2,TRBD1,CASSQDRTGGTGYTF,TGTGCCAGCAGCCAAGACCGGACAGGGGGTACTGGCTACACCTTC
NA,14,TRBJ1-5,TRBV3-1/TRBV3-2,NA,CASSQDRTGQPQHF,TGTGCCAGCAGCCAAGATCGGACGGGGCAGCCCCAGCATTTT
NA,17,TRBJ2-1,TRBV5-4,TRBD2,CASSPGGAGGVRDEQFF,TGTGCCAGCAGCCCGGGTGGCGCGGGGGGGGTTAGGGATGAGCAGTTCTTC
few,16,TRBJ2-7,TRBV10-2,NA,CASSESSGPHPYEQYF,TGCGCCAGCAGTGAGTCATCTGGGCCCCATCCCTACGAGCAGTACTTC